These 3 T cell receptor beta chains were sequenced from one sample in a study of OX40 agonist ivuxolimab in advanced cancers. The repertoire was sequenced with immunoSEQ multiplex PCR; TCRdb's copy has only in-frame clones and lacks some. Here the sample spans fewer than 85,000 clones, 70% to 90% being singletons. The source material was CD4+ or CD8+ T cells sorted from blood, sampled in a trial of the OX40 agonist ivuxolimab. The receptor set was obtained from an adult with an advanced solid tumor such as melanoma, head and neck, liver or kidney cancer.

This clone was seen at least ten times. Other DNA sequences from this sample encode an identical CDR3 as well. The chain uses TRBV7-7 and TRBJ2-1, with D perhaps TRBD2 (5 bases). This CDR3 has 13 amino acids. Germline V gene data show CDR1 as SSHAT and CDR2 as FNYEAQ (reference sequence). Trimming left V 1 base short and J 7 bases short, with 8 bases between. The CDR3 nucleotides read TGTGCCAGCAGCTTAGGTGGCGGGAATGAGCAGTTCTTC. Protein: CASSLGGGNEQFF.

This clone was seen a handful of times. This chain joins TRBV4-2 and TRBJ1-2; 7 nucleotides match TRBD1. The CDR3 is 16 residues long. Germline CDR1 reads LGHNA; CDR2 reads YNFKEQ. Trimming at V came to 3 bases and at J to 1 base, leaving 8 bases not matched to a gene. CDR3 coding DNA: TGTGCCAGCAGCCAGGTGACAGGGAAGGGTAACTATGGCTACACCTTC. This sequence encodes CASSQVTGKGNYGYTF.

The V gene is TRBV7-2, the J gene TRBJ1-6, with 7 bases aligning to TRBD1. The CDR3 has 16 amino acids. Germline assignment: CDR1 SGHTA and CDR2 FQGNSA. Losses at the gene ends were 5 bases for V and 7 bases for J; bases not matched to a gene: 11. DNA of the CDR3: TGTGCCAGCAGCCAGAGCCCGGGACAGCTAAATTCACCCCTCCACTTT. Its protein product is CASSQSPGQLNSPLHF.